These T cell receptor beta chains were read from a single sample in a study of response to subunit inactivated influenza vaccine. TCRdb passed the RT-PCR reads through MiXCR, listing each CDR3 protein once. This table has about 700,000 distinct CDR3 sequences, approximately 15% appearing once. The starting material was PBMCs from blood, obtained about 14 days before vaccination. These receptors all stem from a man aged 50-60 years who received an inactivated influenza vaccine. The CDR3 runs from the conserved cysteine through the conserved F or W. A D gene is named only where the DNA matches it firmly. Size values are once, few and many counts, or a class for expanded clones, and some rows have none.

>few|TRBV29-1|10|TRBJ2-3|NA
CSVAVHTQYF
TGCAGCGTTGCGGTCCATACGCAGTATTTT
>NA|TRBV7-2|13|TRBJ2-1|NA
CASSPLVANEQFF
TGTGCCAGCAGCCCACTAGTCGCCAATGAGCAGTTCTTC
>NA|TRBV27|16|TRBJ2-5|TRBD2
CASSSLSLRGGETQYF
TGTGCCAGCAGTTCTTTATCCTTACGGGGGGGGGAGACCCAGTACTTC
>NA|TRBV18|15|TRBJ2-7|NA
CASSPPSGNFYEQYF
TGTGCCAGCTCACCACCGTCAGGAAACTTCTACGAGCAGTACTTC
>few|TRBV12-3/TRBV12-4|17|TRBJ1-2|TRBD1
CASSLLPRQGGGYGYTF
TGTGCCAGCAGTTTATTACCCCGACAGGGGGGAGGCTATGGCTACACCTTC
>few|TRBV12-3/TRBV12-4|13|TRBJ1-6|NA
CASSLREPLSLHF
TGTGCCAGCAGTTTAAGGGAGCCTCTGTCCCTCCACTTT
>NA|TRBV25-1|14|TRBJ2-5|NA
CASSAVGGAETQYF
TGTGCCAGCAGTGCCGTGGGGGGGGCAGAGACCCAGTACTTC
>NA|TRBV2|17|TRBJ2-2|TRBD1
CASSGRDRGTNTGELFF
TGTGCCAGCAGCGGCCGGGACAGGGGGACTAACACCGGGGAGCTGTTTTTT
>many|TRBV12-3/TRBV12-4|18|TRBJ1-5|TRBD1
CASTAGQGADVSNQPQHF
TGTGCCAGCACCGCGGGGCAGGGGGCAGATGTTAGCAATCAGCCCCAGCATTTT
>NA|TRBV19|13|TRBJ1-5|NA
CASRPDSNQPQHF
TGTGCCAGTAGGCCGGATAGCAATCAGCCCCAGCATTTT
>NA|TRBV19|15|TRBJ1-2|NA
CASSRNSLTNYGYTF
TGTGCCAGTAGTCGTAATTCGTTGACCAACTATGGCTACACCTTC
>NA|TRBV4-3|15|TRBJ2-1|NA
CASSHLRAENNEQFF
TGCGCCAGCAGCCACCTAAGGGCCGAAAACAATGAGCAGTTCTTC
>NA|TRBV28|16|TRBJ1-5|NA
CASSNRSAARLQPQHF
TGTGCCAGCAGCAACCGCTCCGCGGCGCGTCTTCAGCCCCAGCATTTT
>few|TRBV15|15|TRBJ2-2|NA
CATSRRRENTGELFF
TGTGCCACCAGCAGGCGGAGGGAAAACACCGGGGAGCTGTTTTTT
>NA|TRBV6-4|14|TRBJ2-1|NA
CASSDGSERGEQFF
TGTGCCAGCAGTGACGGTAGCGAACGGGGTGAGCAGTTCTTC
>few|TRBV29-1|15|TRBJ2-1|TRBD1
CSVEDSGTDYNEQFF
TGCAGCGTTGAAGATTCCGGGACAGATTACAATGAGCAGTTCTTC
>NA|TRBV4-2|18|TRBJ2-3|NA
CASSQEGNGGSGTDTQYF
TGTGCCAGCAGCCAAGAAGGGAACGGAGGGTCTGGCACAGATACGCAGTATTTT
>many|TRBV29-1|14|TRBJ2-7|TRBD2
CSVDFGLGRKEQYF
TGCAGCGTTGATTTCGGACTAGGACGTAAGGAGCAGTACTTC
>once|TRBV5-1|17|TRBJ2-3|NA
CASSLAVGGGITDTQYF
TGCGCCAGCAGCTTGGCCGTAGGGGGTGGAATCACAGATACGCAGTATTTT
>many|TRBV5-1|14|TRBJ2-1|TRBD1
CASRWDRGTNEQFF
TGCGCCAGCAGATGGGACAGGGGAACCAATGAGCAGTTCTTC
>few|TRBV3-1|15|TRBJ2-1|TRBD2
CASSQDLAGRDEQFF
TGTGCCAGCAGCCAAGATTTGGCGGGGAGGGATGAGCAGTTCTTC
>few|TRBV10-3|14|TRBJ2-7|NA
CAISEAGRAYEQYF
TGTGCCATCAGTGAAGCCGGCAGAGCCTACGAGCAGTACTTC
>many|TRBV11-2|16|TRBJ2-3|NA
CASSPGSGGSTDTQYF
TGTGCCAGCAGCCCCGGGTCTGGAGGGAGCACAGATACGCAGTATTTT
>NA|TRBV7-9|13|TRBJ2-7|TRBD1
CASSPRTGSEQYF
TGTGCCAGCAGCCCCAGGACAGGGAGTGAGCAGTACTTC
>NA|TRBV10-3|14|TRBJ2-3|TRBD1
CAIQQGTPTDTQYF
TGTGCCATCCAACAGGGGACCCCCACAGATACGCAGTATTTT
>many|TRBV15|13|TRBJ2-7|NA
CATSRDISYEQYF
TGTGCCACCAGCAGGGACATCTCCTACGAGCAGTACTTC
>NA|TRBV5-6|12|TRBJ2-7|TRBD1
CASPDRGYEQYF
TGTGCCAGTCCAGACAGGGGGTACGAGCAGTACTTC
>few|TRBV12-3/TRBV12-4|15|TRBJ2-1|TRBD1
CASRLAGTGRDEQFF
TGTGCCAGCAGGCTAGCCGGGACAGGGAGAGATGAGCAGTTCTTC
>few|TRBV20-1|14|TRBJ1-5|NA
CSARKRGSNQPQHF
TGCAGTGCCAGGAAGAGGGGTAGCAATCAGCCCCAGCATTTT
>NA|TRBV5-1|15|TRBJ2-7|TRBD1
CASSFDQGAGYEQYF
TGCGCCAGCAGCTTTGATCAGGGGGCGGGATACGAGCAGTACTTC
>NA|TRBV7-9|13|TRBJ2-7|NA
CASSLEYTYEQYF
TGTGCCAGCAGCTTAGAGTATACCTACGAGCAGTACTTC
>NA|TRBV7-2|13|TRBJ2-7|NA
CASSLAYLNEQYF
TGTGCCAGCAGCTTAGCGTATTTGAACGAGCAGTACTTC
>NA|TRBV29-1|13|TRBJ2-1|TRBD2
CSVSGGSYNEQFF
TGCAGCGTGAGCGGGGGATCCTACAATGAGCAGTTCTTC
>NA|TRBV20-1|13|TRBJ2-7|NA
CSANRDSPYEQYF
TGCAGTGCCAACCGGGACTCCCCCTACGAGCAGTACTTC
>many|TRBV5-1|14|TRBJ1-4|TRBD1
CASTVTGPNEKLFF
TGCGCCAGCACCGTGACAGGGCCTAATGAAAAACTGTTTTTT
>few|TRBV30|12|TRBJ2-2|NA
CAWSPYTGELFF
TGTGCCTGGAGCCCCTACACCGGGGAGCTGTTTTTT
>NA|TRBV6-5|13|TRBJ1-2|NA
CASSYSTNYGYTF
TGTGCCAGCAGTTACTCGACCAACTATGGCTACACCTTC
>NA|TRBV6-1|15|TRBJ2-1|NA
CASSRTSMEVNEQFF
TGTGCCAGCAGTCGGACGAGTATGGAGGTCAATGAGCAGTTCTTC
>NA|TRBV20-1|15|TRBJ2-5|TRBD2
CSARIASGRKETQYF
TGCAGTGCTAGAATTGCTAGCGGGAGGAAAGAGACCCAGTACTTC
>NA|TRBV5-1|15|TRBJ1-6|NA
CASSLEGRGNSPLHF
TGCGCCAGCAGCTTGGAGGGGCGAGGGAATTCACCCCTCCACTTT
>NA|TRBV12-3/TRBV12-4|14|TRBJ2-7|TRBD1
CASSPGQISYEQYF
TGTGCCAGCAGTCCGGGACAGATATCCTACGAGCAGTACTTC
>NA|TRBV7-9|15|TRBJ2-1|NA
CASSLGASVNNEQFF
TGTGCCAGCAGCTTAGGGGCTAGCGTTAACAATGAGCAGTTCTTC
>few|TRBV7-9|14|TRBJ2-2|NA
CASSLARGDGELFF
TGTGCCAGCAGCTTAGCCAGGGGAGACGGGGAGCTGTTTTTT
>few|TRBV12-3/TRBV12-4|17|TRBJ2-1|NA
CASRPATTARSYNEQFF
TGTGCCAGCAGACCCGCAACGACGGCCCGCTCCTACAATGAGCAGTTCTTC
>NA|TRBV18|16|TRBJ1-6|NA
CASSYRGQGRNSPLHF
TGTGCCAGCTCCTACCGTGGGCAGGGCAGGAATTCACCCCTCCACTTT
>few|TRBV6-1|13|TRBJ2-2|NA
CASFRLVTGELFF
TGTGCCAGCTTTCGGCTAGTTACCGGGGAGCTGTTTTTT
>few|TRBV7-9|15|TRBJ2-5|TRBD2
CASSFRLASQETQYF
TGTGCCAGCAGCTTTCGACTAGCGAGCCAAGAGACCCAGTACTTC
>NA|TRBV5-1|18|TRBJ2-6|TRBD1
CASSPLEGQGVGANVLTF
TGCGCCAGCAGCCCCCTCGAGGGACAGGGGGTTGGGGCCAACGTCCTGACTTTC
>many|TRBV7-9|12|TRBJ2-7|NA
CASGGRGTEQYF
TGTGCCAGCGGGGGCAGGGGAACCGAGCAGTACTTC
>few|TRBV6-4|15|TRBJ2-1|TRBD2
CASSPVLAGYNEQFF
TGTGCCAGCAGCCCGGTTCTAGCGGGATACAATGAGCAGTTCTTC
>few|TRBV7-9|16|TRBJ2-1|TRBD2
CASSPGLRAGVGEQFF
TGTGCCAGCAGCCCCGGTTTGAGGGCGGGAGTCGGTGAGCAGTTCTTC
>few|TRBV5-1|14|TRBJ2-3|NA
CASSLVSATDTQYF
TGCGCCAGCAGCTTGGTGTCGGCGACAGATACGCAGTATTTT
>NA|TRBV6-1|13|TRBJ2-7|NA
CASRASWWSEQYF
TGTGCCAGCAGGGCGAGCTGGTGGAGCGAGCAGTACTTC
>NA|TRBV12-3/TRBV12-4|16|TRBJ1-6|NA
CASSAGLSSYNSPLHF
TGTGCCAGCAGTGCGGGTCTGAGCTCCTATAATTCACCCCTCCACTTT
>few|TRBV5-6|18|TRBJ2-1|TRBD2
CASSLALLAGSSYNEQFF
TGTGCCAGCAGCTTGGCCCTACTAGCGGGATCCTCCTACAATGAGCAGTTCTTC
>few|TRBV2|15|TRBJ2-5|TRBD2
CASSRWGGGGETQYF
TGTGCCAGCAGTCGCTGGGGCGGGGGAGGAGAGACCCAGTACTTC
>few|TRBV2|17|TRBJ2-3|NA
CASSEASKRVGTDTQYF
TGTGCCAGCAGTGAAGCCTCCAAGCGGGTAGGCACAGATACGCAGTATTTT